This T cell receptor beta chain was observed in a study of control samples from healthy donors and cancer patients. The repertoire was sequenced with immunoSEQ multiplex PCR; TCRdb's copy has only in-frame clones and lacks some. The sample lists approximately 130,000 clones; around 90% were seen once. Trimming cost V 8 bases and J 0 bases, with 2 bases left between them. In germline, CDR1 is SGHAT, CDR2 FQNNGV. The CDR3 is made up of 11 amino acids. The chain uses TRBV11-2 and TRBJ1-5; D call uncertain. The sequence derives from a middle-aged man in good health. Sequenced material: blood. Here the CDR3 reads CASGSNQPQHF. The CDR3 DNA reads TGTGCCAGCGGTAGCAATCAGCCCCAGCATTTT.